These T cell receptor beta chains were read from a single sample in a study of blood T cell repertoires in COVID-19. The protocol was immunoSEQ multiplex PCR, while the TCRdb copy is restricted to in-frame clones and leaves out a portion. The table records 140,000 to 150,000 clones, around 89% of them present only once. Source material: peripheral blood. These receptors were taken from a man in his sixties with active or convalescent COVID-19. CDR3s include the opening cysteine and the closing phenylalanine or tryptophan. A D gene is named only where the DNA matches it firmly. Expanded clones are given a class, and other clones once, few, many or no size at all.

>TRBV5-4|TRBD2|.|TRBJ2-1
CASSLAGGRGNNEQFF
TGTGCCAGCAGCTTGGCCGGCGGGCGGGGGAACAATGAGCAGTTCTTC
>TRBV5-1|.|.|TRBJ2-1
CASSLWAGVRRIEQFF
TGCGCCAGCAGCTTGTGGGCAGGGGTTCGGAGAATTGAGCAGTTCTTC
>TRBV11-2|TRBD2|.|TRBJ2-3
CASSPISGRLDTQYF
TGTGCCAGCAGCCCAATTAGCGGGAGATTAGATACGCAGTATTTT
>TRBV2|TRBD1|.|TRBJ1-2
CASSAQGVRNYGYTF
TGTGCCAGCAGTGCACAGGGGGTTAGGAACTATGGCTACACCTTC
>TRBV9|TRBD2|.|TRBJ2-1
CASSVIGTSGVNEQFF
TGTGCCAGCAGCGTAATCGGGACTAGCGGGGTCAATGAGCAGTTCTTC
>TRBV5-1|.|.|TRBJ1-1
CASSLATSTGNRAEAFF
TGCGCCAGCAGCTTGGCCACAAGCACAGGGAACCGGGCTGAAGCTTTCTTT
>TRBV7-8|TRBD1|.|TRBJ1-4
CASSGRDRGREKLFF
TGTGCCAGCAGCGGCCGGGACAGGGGGCGGGAAAAACTGTTTTTT
>TRBV10-3|TRBD1|.|TRBJ1-4
CAVSDRVNEKLFF
TGTGCCGTAAGTGACAGGGTTAATGAAAAACTGTTTTTT
>TRBV7-2|.|.|TRBJ2-7
CASSFRQTSYEQYF
TGTGCCAGCAGCTTTCGACAGACCTCCTACGAGCAGTACTTC
>TRBV5-8|TRBD1|.|TRBJ2-1
CASRRKGASYNEQFF
TGTGCCAGCCGCCGTAAGGGGGCTTCCTACAATGAGCAGTTCTTC
>TRBV27|.|.|TRBJ2-5
CASSLRPGETQYF
TGTGCCAGCAGTTTGAGGCCTGGGGAGACCCAGTACTTC
>TRBV28|.|.|TRBJ1-5
CASTIGTNHQPQHF
TGTGCCAGCACAATCGGGACAAACCATCAGCCCCAGCATTTT
>TRBV5-6|.|few|TRBJ1-6
CASTAQGGSYNSPLHF
TGTGCCAGCACCGCCCAGGGTGGCTCCTATAATTCACCCCTCCACTTT
>TRBV9|.|few|TRBJ2-3
CASSPFKDTQYF
TGTGCCAGCAGCCCGTTTAAAGATACGCAGTATTTT
>TRBV7-2|TRBD2|.|TRBJ2-1
CASSSPSGGANEQFF
TGTGCCAGCAGCTCGCCCAGCGGGGGGGCAAATGAGCAGTTCTTC
>TRBV9|TRBD1|.|TRBJ1-6
CASSVEGGVSPLHF
TGTGCCAGCAGCGTAGAAGGGGGCGTATCACCCCTCCACTTT
>TRBV15|.|.|TRBJ2-6
CATSRVRVSGANVLTF
TGTGCCACCAGCAGAGTGAGGGTCTCTGGGGCCAACGTCCTGACTTTC
>TRBV7-2|TRBD1|.|TRBJ1-1
CASSWNRGDTEAFF
TGTGCCAGCAGCTGGAACAGGGGGGACACTGAAGCTTTCTTT
>TRBV5-6|.|.|TRBJ2-5
CASSYYRVETQYF
TGTGCCAGCAGCTACTACAGGGTAGAGACCCAGTACTTC
>TRBV28|.|once|TRBJ2-5
CASSYGLEGETQYF
TGTGCCAGCAGTTATGGGCTCGAAGGAGAGACCCAGTACTTC
>TRBV2|.|.|TRBJ2-7
CASSGDLRGAYEQYF
TGTGCCAGCAGTGGGGATCTCAGGGGTGCCTACGAGCAGTACTTC
>TRBV4-1|.|.|TRBJ1-6
CASSLGQYGSPLHF
TGCGCCAGCAGCCTCGGACAGTATGGTTCACCCCTCCACTTT
>TRBV2|TRBD1|.|TRBJ1-4
CASSENQGAGEKLFF
TGTGCCAGCAGTGAAAATCAGGGGGCCGGTGAAAAACTGTTTTTT
>TRBV4-2|.|.|TRBJ2-7
CASSVGEPPYEQYF
TGTGCCAGCAGTGTCGGAGAGCCCCCCTACGAGCAGTACTTC
>TRBV5-6|TRBD2|once|TRBJ2-1
CASSPAPLAGAYYNEQFF
TGTGCCAGCAGCCCCGCCCCACTAGCGGGGGCTTACTACAATGAGCAGTTCTTC
>TRBV30|.|medium-sized|TRBJ1-2
CAWGRLYGYTF
TGTGCCTGGGGCCGTCTCTATGGCTACACCTTC
>TRBV25-1|TRBD2|.|TRBJ2-1
CASSESVAGVGRNEQFF
TGTGCCAGCAGTGAATCTGTAGCGGGGGTCGGTCGGAATGAGCAGTTCTTC
>TRBV27|TRBD1|.|TRBJ2-1
CASSMRTGGANEQFF
TGTGCCAGCAGCATGCGGACAGGGGGCGCGAATGAGCAGTTCTTC